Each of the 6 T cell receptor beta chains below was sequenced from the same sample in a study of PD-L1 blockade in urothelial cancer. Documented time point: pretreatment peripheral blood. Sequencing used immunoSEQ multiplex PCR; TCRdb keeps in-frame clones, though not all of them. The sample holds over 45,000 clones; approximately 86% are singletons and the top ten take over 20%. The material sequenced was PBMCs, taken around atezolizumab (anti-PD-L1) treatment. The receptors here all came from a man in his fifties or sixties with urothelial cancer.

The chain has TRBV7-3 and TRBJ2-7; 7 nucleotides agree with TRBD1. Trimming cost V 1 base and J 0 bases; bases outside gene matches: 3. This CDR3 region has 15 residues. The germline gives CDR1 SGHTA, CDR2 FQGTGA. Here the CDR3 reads CASSLIGTASYEQYF. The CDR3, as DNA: TGTGCCAGCAGCTTAATTGGGACAGCCTCCTACGAGCAGTACTTC.

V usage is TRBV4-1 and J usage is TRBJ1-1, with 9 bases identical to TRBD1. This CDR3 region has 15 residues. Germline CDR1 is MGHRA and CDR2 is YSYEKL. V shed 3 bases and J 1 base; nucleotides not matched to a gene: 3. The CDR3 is CASSHEGQGNTEAFF. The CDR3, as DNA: TGCGCCAGCAGCCACGAGGGACAGGGGAACACTGAAGCTTTCTTT.

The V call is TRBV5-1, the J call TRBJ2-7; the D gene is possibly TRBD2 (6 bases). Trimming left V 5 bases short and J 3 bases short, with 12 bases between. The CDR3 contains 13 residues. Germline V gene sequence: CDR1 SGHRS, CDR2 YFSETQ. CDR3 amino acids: CASRPGGDYEQYF. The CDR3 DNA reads TGCGCCAGCAGACCCGGGGGTGACTACGAGCAGTACTTC. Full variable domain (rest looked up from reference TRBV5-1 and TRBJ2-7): KAGVTQTPRYLIKTRGQQVTLSCSPISGHRSVSWYQQTPGQGLQFLFEYFSETQRNKGNFPGRFSGRQFSNSRSEMNVSTLELGDSALYLCASRPGGDYEQYFGPGTRLTVT.

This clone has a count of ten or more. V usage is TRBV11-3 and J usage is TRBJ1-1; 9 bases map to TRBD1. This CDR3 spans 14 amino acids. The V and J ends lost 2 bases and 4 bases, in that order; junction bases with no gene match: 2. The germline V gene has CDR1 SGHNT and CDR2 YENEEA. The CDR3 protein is CASSLLGQGTEAFF. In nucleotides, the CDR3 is TGTGCCAGCAGCTTACTGGGACAGGGCACTGAAGCTTTCTTT.

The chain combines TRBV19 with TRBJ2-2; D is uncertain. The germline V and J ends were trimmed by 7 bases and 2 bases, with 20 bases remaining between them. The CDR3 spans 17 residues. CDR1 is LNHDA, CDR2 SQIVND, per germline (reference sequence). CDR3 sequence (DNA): TGTGCCAGTACATCAGAAATCAAAGTACTAAACACCGGGGAGCTGTTTTTT. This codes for CASTSEIKVLNTGELFF.

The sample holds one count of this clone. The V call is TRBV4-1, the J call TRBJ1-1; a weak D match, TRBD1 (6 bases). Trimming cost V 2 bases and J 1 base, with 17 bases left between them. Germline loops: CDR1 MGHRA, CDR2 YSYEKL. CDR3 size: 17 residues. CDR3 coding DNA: TGCGCCAGCAGCCAAACTCCTAATAGCAGGGGGAACACTGAAGCTTTCTTT. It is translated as CASSQTPNSRGNTEAFF.